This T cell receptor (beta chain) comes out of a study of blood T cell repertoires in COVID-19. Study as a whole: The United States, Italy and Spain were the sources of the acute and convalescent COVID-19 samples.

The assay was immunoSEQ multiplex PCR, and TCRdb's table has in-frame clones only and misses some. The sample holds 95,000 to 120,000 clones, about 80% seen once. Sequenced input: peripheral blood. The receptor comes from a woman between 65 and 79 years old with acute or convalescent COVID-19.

The CDR3, as DNA: TGTGCCAGCAGCTTAGAGGGGGTCGCCACTGAAGCTTTCTTT. Protein: CASSLEGVATEAFF. This chain links TRBV5-4 with TRBJ1-1, with a possible D match to TRBD1 (6 bases). V gave up 2 bases and J gave up 4 bases, with 12 bases separating them. The CDR3 is 14 residues long. CDR1 SGHNT and CDR2 YYREEE come from the germline V gene (reference sequence).